A selection of T cell receptor beta chains follows, all from one sample in a study of blood T cell repertoires in COVID-19. Measured with immunoSEQ multiplex PCR; TCRdb has only the in-frame clones, and not every one. The sample consists of some 320,000 clones, roughly 85% of them appearing once. The sample comprised PBMCs or T cells enriched from blood (not recorded which). The receptors were gathered from a woman under 40 who had been exposed to COVID-19. Each CDR3 is given with its conserved first and last residue. The D gene is left open where the match is weak.

TRBJ2-7,TRBD2,TRBV2,CASGGSGGPTYEQYF
TRBJ2-7,NA,TRBV28,CASSLQGSEEQYF
TRBJ2-7,NA,TRBV12-5,CASGLGRQISYEQYF
TRBJ1-5,TRBD1,TRBV9,CASSATGTAYQPQHF
TRBJ1-5,TRBD1,TRBV3-1/TRBV3-2,CASSQDIQGGGNQPQHF
TRBJ1-1,NA,TRBV5-4,CASSSTGYTEAFF
TRBJ2-5,NA,TRBV5-1,CASSLWGEETQYF
TRBJ2-3,NA,TRBV9,CASSVTSGTDTQYF
TRBJ1-5,TRBD1,TRBV4-1,CASSHNRGGNQPQHF
TRBJ1-2,TRBD1,TRBV10-3,CAISERTGGGYGYTF
TRBJ2-7,NA,TRBV7-9,CASSLPSYEQYF
TRBJ2-1,TRBD2,TRBV25-1,CASSPWASGRANEQFF
TRBJ1-1,NA,TRBV7-9,CASSYSDLSRTEAFF
TRBJ2-7,NA,TRBV27,CASSSNRGGTYEQYF
TRBJ1-2,NA,TRBV4-2,CASSLGKGSLNYGYTF
TRBJ1-4,NA,TRBV3-1/TRBV3-2,CASSHRVEKLFF
TRBJ2-1,NA,TRBV5-1,CASSSPDVRGDYNEQFF
TRBJ1-4,NA,TRBV9,CASSRTRFEKLFF
TRBJ1-2,NA,TRBV5-8,CASSLEVGVHPLGYTF
TRBJ2-3,NA,TRBV19,CASSIRGSTDTQYF
TRBJ2-1,TRBD2,TRBV5-6,CASSLAGATYNEQFF
TRBJ1-6,TRBD1,TRBV28,CASSQAGTGVNYNSPLHF
TRBJ1-4,NA,TRBV11-2,CASSFAGRFNEKLFF
TRBJ1-5,TRBD1,TRBV4-1,CASSQSTDRAVQPQHF
TRBJ1-5,NA,TRBV3-1/TRBV3-2,CASSDGTHSNQPQHF
TRBJ2-1,TRBD1,TRBV3-1/TRBV3-2,CASSQDGAGQGYEQFF
TRBJ2-7,NA,TRBV15,CATSRDGVLSSYEQYF
TRBJ2-5,TRBD1,TRBV5-4,CASSVKSGGQETQYF
TRBJ1-4,NA,TRBV13,CASSSRVGNEKLFF
TRBJ2-7,NA,TRBV4-1,CASSQDSDIVVYEQYF
TRBJ2-1,TRBD2,TRBV7-9,CASSATIAGAYNEQFF
TRBJ1-5,NA,TRBV30,CAWSGSTGSGFDQPQHF
TRBJ1-1,TRBD1,TRBV3-1/TRBV3-2,CASSRNRGGTEAFF
TRBJ2-3,NA,TRBV6-5,CASRPRSTDTQYF
TRBJ2-3,NA,TRBV19,CASSSSPSGALDTQYF
TRBJ1-1,NA,TRBV12-5,CASGLTLTEAFF
TRBJ1-5,NA,TRBV7-9,CASSFQGSNQPQHF
TRBJ1-4,NA,TRBV5-1,CASSPRTREKLFF